Each of the 8 T cell receptor beta chains below was sequenced from the same sample in a study of blood T cell repertoires in COVID-19 (dated by TCRdb to 2020 to 2021). The library came from the immunoSEQ multiplex PCR assay. TCRdb took this table from immuneACCESS and kept in-frame rearrangements with V and J called. Such tables lack part of the clones; where checked against another copy, unresolved V genes explain under half of the gap, and the rest is unexplained. This sample comprises some 250,000 clones, approximately 84% of them detected only once. Approximately 16% of the sample belongs to the ten largest clones. The specimen sequenced was PBMCs or T cells enriched from blood (not recorded which). These receptor sequences come from a man in his forties who had recovered from COVID-19.

The chain links TRBV5-1 to TRBJ1-2, with no clear D. The germline CDR1 and CDR2 sequences are SGHRS and YFSETQ. Trimming cost V 0 bases and J 5 bases, with 11 bases left between them. The CDR3 runs to 14 residues. CDR3 sequence: CASSLEDLIYGYTF. CDR3 bases: TGCGCCAGCAGCTTGGAAGATCTAATTTATGGCTACACCTTC.

This clone has just one count. The rearrangement uses TRBV18 and TRBJ2-7, with D unresolved. V lost 3 bases to trimming and J lost 6 bases, with 12 bases between them. CDR1 and CDR2 (germline): KGHSH, LQKENI. This CDR3 contains 13 residues. CDR3 in amino acids: CASSPRAPPEQYF. CDR3 nucleotides: TGTGCCAGCTCACCCCGAGCGCCGCCCGAGCAGTACTTC.

The chain joins TRBV19 to TRBJ2-1; the match to TRBD2 covers 11 bases. After removal of 4 bases from V and 7 bases from J, the junction contained 12 bases not matched to a gene. CDR1 is LNHDA and CDR2 is SQIVND in the germline V gene (reference sequence). The CDR3 has 17 residues. The CDR3 DNA is TGTGCCAGTAGTAGCCGATTACTAGCGGGAGTGAGTAATGAGCAGTTCTTC. This translates into CASSSRLLAGVSNEQFF. The full variable domain, its missing parts supplied by reference TRBV19 and TRBJ2-1, is DGGITQSPKYLFRKEGQNVTLSCEQNLNHDAMYWYRQDPGQGLRLIYYSQIVNDFQKGDIAEGYSVSREKKESFPLTVTSAQKNPTAFYLCASSSRLLAGVSNEQFFGPGTRLTVL.

V gene TRBV6-5 combines with J gene TRBJ2-7, with 8 bases matching TRBD2. The CDR3 consists of 12 residues. Germline CDR1 and CDR2: MNHEY and SVGAGI. The V and J ends lost 8 bases and 4 bases, in that order; junction bases with no gene match: 4. The CDR3 loop is CASSSGGYEQYF. CDR3 DNA: TGTGCCAGCTCCAGCGGGGGTTACGAGCAGTACTTC.

The chain uses TRBV6-5 and TRBJ2-5; D is unclear. The V end was cut by 6 bases, the J end by 2 bases, with 13 bases between. This CDR3 is built from 14 residues. Germline loops: CDR1 MNHEY, CDR2 SVGAGI. The CDR3 coding sequence is TGTGCCAGCAGACTACTCGACGGACAAGAGACCCAGTACTTC. It specifies CASRLLDGQETQYF.

The chain has TRBV7-6 and TRBJ1-2; 9 nucleotides line up with TRBD1. The CDR3 length is 17 residues. CDR1 is SGHVS and CDR2 is FNYEAQ in the germline V gene. V lost 3 bases and J lost 0; bases outside the gene matches: 8. The CDR3 DNA sequence: TGTGCCAGCAGCTTGGGACAGGGAAAGGGAACTAACTATGGCTACACCTTC. Amino acids: CASSLGQGKGTNYGYTF.

This clone came up a few times. The chain is built from TRBV16 and TRBJ1-1; tentative D call: TRBD1 (5 bases). This CDR3 comprises 13 residues. Trimming removed 4 bases at V and 1 base at J, with 7 bases between. CDR1 is KGHSY, CDR2 FQNENV, per germline. In DNA, the CDR3 is TGTGCCAGCAGCCCCCAGGGGAACACTGAAGCTTTCTTT. Amino acids: CASSPQGNTEAFF.

The rearrangement links TRBV7-8 to TRBJ2-3, with D uncertain. CDR1 is SGHVS and CDR2 is FQNEAQ in the germline V gene. The CDR3 covers 14 residues. V lost 3 bases and J lost 6, with 13 bases in between. The CDR3 loop is CASSFQTSDDTQYF. CDR3 coding DNA: TGTGCCAGCAGCTTTCAGACTTCTGATGATACGCAGTATTTT. Together with reference TRBV7-8 and TRBJ2-3, the CDR3 gives the full variable domain: GAGVSQSPRYKVAKRGQDVALRCDPISGHVSLFWYQQALGQGPEFLTYFQNEAQLDKSGLPSDRFFAERPEGSVSTLKIQRTQQEDSAVYLCASSFQTSDDTQYFGPGTRLTVL.